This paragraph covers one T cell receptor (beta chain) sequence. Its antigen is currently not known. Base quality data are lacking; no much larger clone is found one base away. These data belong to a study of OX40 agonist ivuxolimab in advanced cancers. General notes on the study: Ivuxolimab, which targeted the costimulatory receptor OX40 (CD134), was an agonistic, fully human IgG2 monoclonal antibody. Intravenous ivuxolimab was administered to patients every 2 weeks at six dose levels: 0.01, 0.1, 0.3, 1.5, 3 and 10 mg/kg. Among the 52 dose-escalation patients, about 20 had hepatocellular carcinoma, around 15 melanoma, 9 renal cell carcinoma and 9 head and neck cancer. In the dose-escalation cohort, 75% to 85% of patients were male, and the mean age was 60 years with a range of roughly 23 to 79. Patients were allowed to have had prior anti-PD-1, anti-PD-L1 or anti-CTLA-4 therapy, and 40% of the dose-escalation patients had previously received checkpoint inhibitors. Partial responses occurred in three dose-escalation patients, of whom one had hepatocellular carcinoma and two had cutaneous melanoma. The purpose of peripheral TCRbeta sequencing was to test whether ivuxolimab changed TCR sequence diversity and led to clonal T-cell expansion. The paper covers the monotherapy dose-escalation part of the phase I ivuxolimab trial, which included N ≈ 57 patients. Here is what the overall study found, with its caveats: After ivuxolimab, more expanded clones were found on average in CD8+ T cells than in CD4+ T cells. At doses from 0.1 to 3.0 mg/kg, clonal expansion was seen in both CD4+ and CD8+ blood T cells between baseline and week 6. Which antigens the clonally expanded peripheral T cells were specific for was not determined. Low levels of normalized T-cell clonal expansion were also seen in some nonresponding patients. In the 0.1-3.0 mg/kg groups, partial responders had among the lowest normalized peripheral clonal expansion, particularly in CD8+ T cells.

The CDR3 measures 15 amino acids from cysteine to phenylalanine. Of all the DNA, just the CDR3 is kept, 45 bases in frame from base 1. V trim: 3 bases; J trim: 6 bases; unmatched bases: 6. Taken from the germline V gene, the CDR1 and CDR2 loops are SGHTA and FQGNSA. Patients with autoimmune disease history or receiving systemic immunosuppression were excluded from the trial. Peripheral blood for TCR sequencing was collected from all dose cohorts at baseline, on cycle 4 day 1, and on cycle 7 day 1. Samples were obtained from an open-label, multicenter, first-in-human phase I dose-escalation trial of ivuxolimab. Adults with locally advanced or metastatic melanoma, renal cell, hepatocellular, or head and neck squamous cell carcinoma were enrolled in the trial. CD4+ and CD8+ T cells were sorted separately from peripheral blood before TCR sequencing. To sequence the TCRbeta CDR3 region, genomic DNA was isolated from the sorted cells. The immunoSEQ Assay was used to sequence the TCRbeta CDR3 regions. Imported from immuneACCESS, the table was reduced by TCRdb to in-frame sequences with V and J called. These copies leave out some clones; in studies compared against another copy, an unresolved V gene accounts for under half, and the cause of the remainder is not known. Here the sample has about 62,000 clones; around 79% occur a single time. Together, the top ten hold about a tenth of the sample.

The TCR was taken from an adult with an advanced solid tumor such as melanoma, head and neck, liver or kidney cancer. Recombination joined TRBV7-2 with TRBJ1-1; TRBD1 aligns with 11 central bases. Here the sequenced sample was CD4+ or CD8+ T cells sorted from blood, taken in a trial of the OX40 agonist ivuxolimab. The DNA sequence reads TGTGCCAGCAGCTTCTCCCGGACAGGGGGCCCTGAAGCTTTCTTT. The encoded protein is CASSFSRTGGPEAFF.